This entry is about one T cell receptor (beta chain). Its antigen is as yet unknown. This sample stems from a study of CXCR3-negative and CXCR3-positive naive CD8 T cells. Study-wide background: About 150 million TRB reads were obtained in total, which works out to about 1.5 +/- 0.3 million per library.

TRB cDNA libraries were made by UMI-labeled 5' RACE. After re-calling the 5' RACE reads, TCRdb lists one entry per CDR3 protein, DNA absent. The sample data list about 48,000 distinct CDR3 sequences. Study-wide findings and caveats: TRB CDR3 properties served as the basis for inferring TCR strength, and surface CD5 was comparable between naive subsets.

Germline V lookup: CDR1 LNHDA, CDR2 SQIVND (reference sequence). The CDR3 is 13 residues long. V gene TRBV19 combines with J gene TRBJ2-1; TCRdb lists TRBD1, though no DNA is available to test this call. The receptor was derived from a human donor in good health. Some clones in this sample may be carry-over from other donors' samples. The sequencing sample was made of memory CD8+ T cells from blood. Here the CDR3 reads CASSTGGYNEQFF.